These T cell receptor beta chains were read from a single sample in a study of brain T cells in children with intractable seizures. The method was immunoSEQ multiplex PCR; TCRdb's version includes in-frame clones alone and lacks a portion of them. The sample gives about 320,000 clones, 93% of which show up once; 5% to 7% is in the top ten. The specimen comprised peripheral blood, sampled 4 to 5 months after surgery. Source of these receptors: a boy younger than two with tuberous sclerosis and intractable seizures. Both conserved end residues are part of each CDR3. The D gene is left open where the match is weak. Clone size is shown for a subset of rows, as once, few, many or a class of expanded clone.

abundance: NA; v_gene: TRBV7-3; j_gene: TRBJ1-1; d_gene: NA; CDR3nt: TGTGCCAGCAGCTTATTTGGGGGCACTGAAGCTTTCTTT; CDR3aa: CASSLFGGTEAFF
abundance: NA; v_gene: TRBV19; j_gene: TRBJ2-1; d_gene: TRBD2; CDR3nt: TGTGCCAGTAGGAGGACTAGCGGGGGGCTCAATGAGCAGTTCTTC; CDR3aa: CASRRTSGGLNEQFF
abundance: NA; v_gene: TRBV6-2/TRBV6-3; j_gene: TRBJ1-1; d_gene: NA; CDR3nt: TGTGCCAGCAGCAAAACGGACGGCGGATGGACTGAAGCTTTCTTT; CDR3aa: CASSKTDGGWTEAFF
abundance: NA; v_gene: TRBV5-1; j_gene: TRBJ1-6; d_gene: TRBD1; CDR3nt: TGCGCCAGCAAAGGACAGGGGGCCTCAAATAATTCACCCCTCCACTTT; CDR3aa: CASKGQGASNNSPLHF
abundance: NA; v_gene: TRBV24-1; j_gene: TRBJ2-5; d_gene: NA; CDR3nt: TGTGCCACCAGTGATGGGGTAGTAGAGACCCAGTACTTC; CDR3aa: CATSDGVVETQYF
abundance: NA; v_gene: TRBV11-1; j_gene: TRBJ2-1; d_gene: NA; CDR3nt: TGTGCCAGCAGCTCTTCGGTCCCAGGGGATGAGCAGTTCTTC; CDR3aa: CASSSSVPGDEQFF
abundance: once; v_gene: TRBV30; j_gene: TRBJ2-2; d_gene: NA; CDR3nt: TGTGCCTGGAGTGTACTCGGACCCGGGGAGCTGTTTTTT; CDR3aa: CAWSVLGPGELFF
abundance: NA; v_gene: TRBV4-1; j_gene: TRBJ2-1; d_gene: TRBD2; CDR3nt: TGCGCCAGCAGCCAAGAGGCAGCGGGGGGTTACAATGAGCAGTTCTTC; CDR3aa: CASSQEAAGGYNEQFF
abundance: NA; v_gene: TRBV5-1; j_gene: TRBJ2-5; d_gene: NA; CDR3nt: TGCGCCAGCAGCGGGGCAAAGGGGTCACAAGAGACCCAGTACTTC; CDR3aa: CASSGAKGSQETQYF
abundance: once; v_gene: TRBV5-1; j_gene: TRBJ1-2; d_gene: NA; CDR3nt: TGCGCCAGCAGCGGAGGGAACTATGGCTACACCTTC; CDR3aa: CASSGGNYGYTF
abundance: NA; v_gene: TRBV28; j_gene: TRBJ1-1; d_gene: NA; CDR3nt: TGTGCCAGCAGTTTTAACAGGGCCATGAACACTGAAGCTTTCTTT; CDR3aa: CASSFNRAMNTEAFF
abundance: NA; v_gene: TRBV7-2; j_gene: TRBJ2-2; d_gene: NA; CDR3nt: TGTGCCAGCAGCCCCTGGGCCGGGGAGCTGTTTTTT; CDR3aa: CASSPWAGELFF
abundance: NA; v_gene: TRBV30; j_gene: TRBJ1-2; d_gene: NA; CDR3nt: TGTGCCTGGAGGCTCCTCTATGGCTACACCTTC; CDR3aa: CAWRLLYGYTF